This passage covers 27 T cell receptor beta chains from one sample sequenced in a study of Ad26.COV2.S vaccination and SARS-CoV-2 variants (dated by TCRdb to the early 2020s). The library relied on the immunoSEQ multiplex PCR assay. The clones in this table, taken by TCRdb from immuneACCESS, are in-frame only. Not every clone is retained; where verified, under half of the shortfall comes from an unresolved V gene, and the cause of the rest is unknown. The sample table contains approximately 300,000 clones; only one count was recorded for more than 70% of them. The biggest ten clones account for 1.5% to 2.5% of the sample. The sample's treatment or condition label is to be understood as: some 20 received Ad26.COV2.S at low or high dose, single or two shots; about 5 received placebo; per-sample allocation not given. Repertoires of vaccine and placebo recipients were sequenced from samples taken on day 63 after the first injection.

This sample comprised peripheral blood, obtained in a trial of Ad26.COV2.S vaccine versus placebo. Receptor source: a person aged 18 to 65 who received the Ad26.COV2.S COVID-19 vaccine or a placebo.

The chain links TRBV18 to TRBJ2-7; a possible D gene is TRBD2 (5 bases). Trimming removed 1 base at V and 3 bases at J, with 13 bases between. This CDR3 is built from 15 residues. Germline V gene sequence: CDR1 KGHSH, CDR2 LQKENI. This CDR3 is CASSPRLAGGYEQYF. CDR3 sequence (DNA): TGTGCCAGCTCACCACGGCTAGCTGGAGGCTACGAGCAGTACTTC.

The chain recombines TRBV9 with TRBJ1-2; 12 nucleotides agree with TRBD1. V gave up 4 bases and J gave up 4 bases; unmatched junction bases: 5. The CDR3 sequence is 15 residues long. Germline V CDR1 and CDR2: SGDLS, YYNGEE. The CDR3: CASSSGTGGFYGYTF. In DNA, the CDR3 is TGTGCCAGCAGCTCCGGGACAGGGGGCTTCTATGGCTACACCTTC. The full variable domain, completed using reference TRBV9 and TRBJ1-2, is DSGVTQTPKHLITATGQRVTLRCSPRSGDLSVYWYQQSLDQGLQFLIQYYNGEERAKGNILERFSAQQFPDLHSELNLSSLELGDSALYFCASSSGTGGFYGYTFGSGTRLTVV.

Here the CDR3 reads CASSQGRNQPQHF. The CDR3 DNA is TGTGCCAGCAGTCAGGGGAGGAACCAGCCCCAGCATTTT. The chain combines TRBV27 with TRBJ1-5, with D possibly TRBD1 on 6 matching bases. The germline CDR1 and CDR2 sequences are MNHEY and SMNVEV (reference sequence). The V end was cut by 5 bases, the J end by 7 bases, with 12 bases between. CDR3 size: 13 residues.

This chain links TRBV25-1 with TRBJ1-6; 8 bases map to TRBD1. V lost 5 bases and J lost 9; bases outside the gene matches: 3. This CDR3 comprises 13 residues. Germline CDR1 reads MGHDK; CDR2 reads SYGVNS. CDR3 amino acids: CASSQGAGSPLHF. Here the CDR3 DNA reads TGTGCCAGCAGTCAGGGGGCGGGTTCACCCCTCCACTTT.

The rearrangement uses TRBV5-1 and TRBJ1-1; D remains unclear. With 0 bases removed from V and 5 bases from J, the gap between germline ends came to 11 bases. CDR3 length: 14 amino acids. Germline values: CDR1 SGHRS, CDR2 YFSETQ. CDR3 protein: CASSLAGTRTEAFF. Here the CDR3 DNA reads TGCGCCAGCAGCTTGGCCGGCACGCGAACTGAAGCTTTCTTT. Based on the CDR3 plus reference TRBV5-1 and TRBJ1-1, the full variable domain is KAGVTQTPRYLIKTRGQQVTLSCSPISGHRSVSWYQQTPGQGLQFLFEYFSETQRNKGNFPGRFSGRQFSNSRSEMNVSTLELGDSALYLCASSLAGTRTEAFFGQGTRLTVV.

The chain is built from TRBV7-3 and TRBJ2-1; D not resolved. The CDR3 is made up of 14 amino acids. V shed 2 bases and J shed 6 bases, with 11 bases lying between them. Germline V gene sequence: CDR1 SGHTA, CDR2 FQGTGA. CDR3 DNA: TGTGCCAGCAGCTTATTGTCGCTCGGCAATGAGCAGTTCTTC. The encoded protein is CASSLLSLGNEQFF.

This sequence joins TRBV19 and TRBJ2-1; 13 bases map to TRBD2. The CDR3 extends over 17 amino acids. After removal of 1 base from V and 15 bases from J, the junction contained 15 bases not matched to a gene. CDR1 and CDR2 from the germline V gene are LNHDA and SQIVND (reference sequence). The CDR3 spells CASSIATPTSGGRRRFF. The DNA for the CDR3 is TGTGCCAGTAGTATAGCCACCCCGACTAGCGGGGGGAGGAGACGGTTCTTC.

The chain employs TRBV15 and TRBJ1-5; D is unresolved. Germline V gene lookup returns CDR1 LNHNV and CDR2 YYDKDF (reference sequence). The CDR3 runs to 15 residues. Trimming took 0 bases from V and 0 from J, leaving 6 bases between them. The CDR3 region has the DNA TGTGCCACCAGCAGAGATGGCGGTAGCAATCAGCCCCAGCATTTT. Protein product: CATSRDGGSNQPQHF.

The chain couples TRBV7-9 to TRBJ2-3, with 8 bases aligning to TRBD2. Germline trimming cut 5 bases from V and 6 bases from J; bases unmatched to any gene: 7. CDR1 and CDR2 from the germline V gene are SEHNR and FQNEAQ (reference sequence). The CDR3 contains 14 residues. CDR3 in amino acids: CASSPGGARDTQYF. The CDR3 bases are TGTGCCAGCAGCCCGGGAGGGGCAAGGGATACGCAGTATTTT.

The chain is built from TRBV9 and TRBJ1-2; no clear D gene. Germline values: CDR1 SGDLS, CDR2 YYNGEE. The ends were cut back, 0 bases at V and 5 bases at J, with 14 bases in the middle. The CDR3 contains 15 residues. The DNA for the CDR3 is TGTGCCAGCAGCGTAGGGGAAAGGGCGAATTATGGCTACACCTTC. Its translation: CASSVGERANYGYTF.

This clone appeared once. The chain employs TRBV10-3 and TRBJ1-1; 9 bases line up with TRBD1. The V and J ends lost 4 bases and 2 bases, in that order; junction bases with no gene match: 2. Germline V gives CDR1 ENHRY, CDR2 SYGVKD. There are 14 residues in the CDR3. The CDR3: CAISGTGANTEAFF. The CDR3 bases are TGTGCCATCAGTGGGACAGGGGCTAACACTGAAGCTTTCTTT.

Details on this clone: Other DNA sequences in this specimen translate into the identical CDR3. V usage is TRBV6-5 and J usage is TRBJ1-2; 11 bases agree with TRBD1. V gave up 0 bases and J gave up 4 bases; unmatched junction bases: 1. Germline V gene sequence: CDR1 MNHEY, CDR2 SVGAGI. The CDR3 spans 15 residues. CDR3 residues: CASSYSGTGGYGYTF. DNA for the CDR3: TGTGCCAGCAGTTACTCCGGGACAGGGGGCTATGGCTACACCTTC.

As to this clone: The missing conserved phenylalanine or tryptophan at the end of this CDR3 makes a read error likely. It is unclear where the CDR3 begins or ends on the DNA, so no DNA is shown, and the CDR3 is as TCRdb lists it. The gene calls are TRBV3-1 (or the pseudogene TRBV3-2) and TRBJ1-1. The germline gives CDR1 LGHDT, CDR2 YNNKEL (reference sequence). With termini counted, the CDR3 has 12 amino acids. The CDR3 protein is CASSQVPRASSG.

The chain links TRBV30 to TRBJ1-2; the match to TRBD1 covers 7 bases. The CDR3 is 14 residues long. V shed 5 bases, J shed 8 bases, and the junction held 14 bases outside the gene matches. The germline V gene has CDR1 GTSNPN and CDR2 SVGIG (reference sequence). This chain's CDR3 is CAWGPSTGVRGYTF. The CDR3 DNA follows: TGTGCCTGGGGGCCCTCTACAGGGGTCCGAGGCTACACCTTC.

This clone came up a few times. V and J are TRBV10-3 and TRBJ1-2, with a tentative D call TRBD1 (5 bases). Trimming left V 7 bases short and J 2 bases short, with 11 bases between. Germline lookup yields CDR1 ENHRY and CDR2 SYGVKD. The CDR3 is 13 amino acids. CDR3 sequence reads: CAITLAGNYGYTF. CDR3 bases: TGTGCCATCACCTTGGCAGGGAACTATGGCTACACCTTC.

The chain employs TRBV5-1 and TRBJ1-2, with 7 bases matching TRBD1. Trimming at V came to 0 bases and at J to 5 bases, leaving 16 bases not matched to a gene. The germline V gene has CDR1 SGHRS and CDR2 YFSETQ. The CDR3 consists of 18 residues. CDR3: CASSLEGRGMTSVYGYTF. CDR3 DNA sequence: TGCGCCAGCAGCTTGGAAGGCAGGGGGATGACCTCCGTTTATGGCTACACCTTC. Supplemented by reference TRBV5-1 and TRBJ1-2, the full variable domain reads KAGVTQTPRYLIKTRGQQVTLSCSPISGHRSVSWYQQTPGQGLQFLFEYFSETQRNKGNFPGRFSGRQFSNSRSEMNVSTLELGDSALYLCASSLEGRGMTSVYGYTFGSGTRLTVV.

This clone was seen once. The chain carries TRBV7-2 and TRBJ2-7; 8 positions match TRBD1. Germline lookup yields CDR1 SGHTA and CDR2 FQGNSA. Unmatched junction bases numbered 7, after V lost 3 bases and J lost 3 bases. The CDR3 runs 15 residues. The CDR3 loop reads CASSFDRGSYYEQYF. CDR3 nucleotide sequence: TGTGCCAGCAGCTTTGACAGGGGTAGTTACTACGAGCAGTACTTC. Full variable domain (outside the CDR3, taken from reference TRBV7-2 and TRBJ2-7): GAGVSQSPSNKVTEKGKDVELRCDPISGHTALYWYRQSLGQGLEFLIYFQGNSAPDKSGLPSDRFSAERTGGSVSTLTIQRTQQEDSAVYLCASSFDRGSYYEQYFGPGTRLTVT.

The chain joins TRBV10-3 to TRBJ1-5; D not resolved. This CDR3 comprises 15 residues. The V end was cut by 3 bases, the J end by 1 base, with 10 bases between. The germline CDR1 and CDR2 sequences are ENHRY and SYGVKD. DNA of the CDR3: TGTGCCATCAGTGAAGAGGGATTCAGCAATCAGCCCCAGCATTTT. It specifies CAISEEGFSNQPQHF.

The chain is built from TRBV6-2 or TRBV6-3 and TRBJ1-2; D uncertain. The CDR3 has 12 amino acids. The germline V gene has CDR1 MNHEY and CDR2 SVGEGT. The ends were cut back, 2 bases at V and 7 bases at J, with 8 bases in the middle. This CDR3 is CASSYLIGGYTF. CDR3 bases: TGTGCCAGCAGTTACCTAATCGGTGGCTACACCTTC.

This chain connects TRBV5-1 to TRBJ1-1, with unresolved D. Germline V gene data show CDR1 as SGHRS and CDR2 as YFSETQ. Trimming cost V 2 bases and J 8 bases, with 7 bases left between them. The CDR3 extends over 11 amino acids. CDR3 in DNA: TGCGCCAGCAGCTTAGGGAGCGAAGCTTTCTTT. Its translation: CASSLGSEAFF.

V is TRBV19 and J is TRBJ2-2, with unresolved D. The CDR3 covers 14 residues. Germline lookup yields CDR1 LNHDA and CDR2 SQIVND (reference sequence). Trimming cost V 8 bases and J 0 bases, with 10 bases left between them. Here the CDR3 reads CASLGWPNTGELFF. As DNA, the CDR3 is TGTGCCAGTTTAGGGTGGCCGAACACCGGGGAGCTGTTTTTT.

CDR3 bases: TGTGCCAGCAGCCTTACCCCGGACAGTCTCAAATATAAGAACACTGAAGCTTTCTTT. Protein sequence: CASSLTPDSLKYKNTEAFF. The chain uses TRBV3-1 (or the pseudogene TRBV3-2) and TRBJ1-1; possible D gene TRBD1, 6 bases. Trimming removed 4 bases from V and 1 base from J, with 25 bases in between. This CDR3 is 19 amino acids long. Germline V CDR1 and CDR2: LGHDT, YNNKEL (reference sequence).

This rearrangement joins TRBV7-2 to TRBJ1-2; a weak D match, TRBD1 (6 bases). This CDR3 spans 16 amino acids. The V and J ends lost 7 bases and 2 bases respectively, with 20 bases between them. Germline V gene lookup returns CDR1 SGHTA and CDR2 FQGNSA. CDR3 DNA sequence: TGTGCCAGCACCTACACCCACTTTACAGGGAACTATGGCTACACCTTC. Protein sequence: CASTYTHFTGNYGYTF.

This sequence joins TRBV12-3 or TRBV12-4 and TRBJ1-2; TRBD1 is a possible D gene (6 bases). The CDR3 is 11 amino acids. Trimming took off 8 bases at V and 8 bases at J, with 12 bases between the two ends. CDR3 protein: CASSLGGGYTF. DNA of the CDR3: TGTGCCAGCTCACTTGGGGGCGGCTACACCTTC.

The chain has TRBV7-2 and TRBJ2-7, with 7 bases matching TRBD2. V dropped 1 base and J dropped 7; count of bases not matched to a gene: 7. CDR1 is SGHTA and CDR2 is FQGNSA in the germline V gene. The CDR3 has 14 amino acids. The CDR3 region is CASSLGGGEGEQYF. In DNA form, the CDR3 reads TGTGCCAGCAGCTTAGGCGGGGGAGAGGGAGAGCAGTACTTC. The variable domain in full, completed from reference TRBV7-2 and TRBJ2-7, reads GAGVSQSPSNKVTEKGKDVELRCDPISGHTALYWYRQSLGQGLEFLIYFQGNSAPDKSGLPSDRFSAERTGGSVSTLTIQRTQQEDSAVYLCASSLGGGEGEQYFGPGTRLTVT.

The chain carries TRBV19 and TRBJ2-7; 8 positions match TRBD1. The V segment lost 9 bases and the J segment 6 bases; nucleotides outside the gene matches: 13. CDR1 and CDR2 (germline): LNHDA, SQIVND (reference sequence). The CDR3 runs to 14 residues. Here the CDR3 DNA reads TGTGCCAGCAGTGGGGGGACAGGTTCTTCCGAGCAGTACTTC. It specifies CASSGGTGSSEQYF.

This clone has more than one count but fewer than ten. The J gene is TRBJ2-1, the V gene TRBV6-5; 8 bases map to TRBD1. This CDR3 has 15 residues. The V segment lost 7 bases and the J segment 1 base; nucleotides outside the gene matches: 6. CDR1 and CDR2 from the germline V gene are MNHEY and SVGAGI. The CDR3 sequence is CASTPGQGSYNEQFF. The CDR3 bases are TGTGCCAGCACCCCAGGACAGGGATCCTACAATGAGCAGTTCTTC.